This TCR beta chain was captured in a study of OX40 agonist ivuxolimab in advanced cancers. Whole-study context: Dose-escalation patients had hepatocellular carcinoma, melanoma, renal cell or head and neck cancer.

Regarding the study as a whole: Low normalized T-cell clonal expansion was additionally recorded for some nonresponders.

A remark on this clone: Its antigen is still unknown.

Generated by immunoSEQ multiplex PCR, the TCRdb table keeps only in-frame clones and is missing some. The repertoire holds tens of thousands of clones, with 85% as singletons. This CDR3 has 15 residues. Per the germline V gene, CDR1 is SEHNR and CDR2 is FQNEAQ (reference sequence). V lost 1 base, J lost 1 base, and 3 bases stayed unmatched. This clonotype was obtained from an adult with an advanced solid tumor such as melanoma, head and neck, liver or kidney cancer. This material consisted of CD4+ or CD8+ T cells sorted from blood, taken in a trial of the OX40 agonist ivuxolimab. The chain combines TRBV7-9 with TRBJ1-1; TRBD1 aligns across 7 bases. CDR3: CASSLEGTANTEAFF. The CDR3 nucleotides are TGTGCCAGCAGCTTAGAGGGGACAGCGAACACTGAAGCTTTCTTT.